The 7 T cell receptor beta chains given below trace back to one sample, sequenced in a study of Ad26.COV2.S vaccination and SARS-CoV-2 variants. Treatment reported: roughly 18 received Ad26.COV2.S at low or high dose, single or two shots; a few received placebo; per-sample allocation not given. Day 63 after the first vaccine or placebo injection was the time point for sampling. The assay was immunoSEQ multiplex PCR, and TCRdb's table has in-frame clones only and misses some. The sample shows more than 300,000 clones, about 85% of them seen only once. The starting material was peripheral blood, obtained in a trial of Ad26.COV2.S vaccine versus placebo. The receptors were gathered from a person aged 18-60 years who received the Ad26.COV2.S COVID-19 vaccine or a placebo.

The chain couples TRBV7-2 to TRBJ2-5; perhaps TRBD1 as D (5 bases). Deletions cut 5 bases from V and 4 bases from J, with 17 bases between. Germline lookup yields CDR1 SGHTA and CDR2 FQGNSA. The CDR3 is 15 amino acids. CDR3 protein: CASSPNSRVRETQYF. As DNA, the CDR3 is TGTGCCAGCAGCCCGAATAGCAGGGTGCGAGAGACCCAGTACTTC.

The chain carries TRBV29-1 and TRBJ2-5; tentatively, D is TRBD2 (5 bases). Trimming pared 7 bases from V and 4 bases from J, leaving 16 bases between. Looked up from germline, CDR1 is SQVTM and CDR2 is ANQGSEA. The CDR3 contains 13 residues. The CDR3 region is CSAQRIRGETQYF. The DNA of the CDR3 is TGCAGCGCCCAGCGGATAAGAGGAGAGACCCAGTACTTC.

CDR3 amino acids: CASSLALGQGAREQFF. As DNA, the CDR3 is TGTGCCAGCAGCTTAGCGCTAGGACAGGGGGCGCGGGAGCAGTTCTTC. The chain uses TRBV7-9 and TRBJ2-1, with TRBD1 identical over 11 bases. In germline, CDR1 is SEHNR, CDR2 FQNEAQ (reference sequence). The CDR3 contains 16 residues. The V segment lost 0 bases and the J segment 10 bases; nucleotides outside the gene matches: 8.

The chain uses TRBV24-1 and TRBJ1-2; TRBD1 matches at 7 bases. After removal of 0 bases from V and 6 bases from J, the junction contained 3 bases not matched to a gene. Germline CDR1 and CDR2: KGHDR and SFDVKD. This CDR3 spans 14 amino acids. The CDR3 DNA sequence: TGTGCCACCAGTGATTTGAGGGGGCAAAATGGCTACACCTTC. Its translation: CATSDLRGQNGYTF.

This chain connects TRBV6-6 to TRBJ2-7, with D tentatively TRBD2 (6 bases). The CDR3 runs 16 residues. Looked up from germline, CDR1 is MNHNY and CDR2 is SVGAGI (reference sequence). V dropped 5 bases and J dropped 0 bases, with 17 bases sitting between them. CDR3 residues: CASSARMAGSSYEQYF. The DNA for the CDR3 is TGTGCCAGCAGTGCCCGAATGGCGGGGTCCTCCTACGAGCAGTACTTC.

J is TRBJ1-2 and V is TRBV7-9; no definite D call. The CDR3 is 13 residues long. Germline V lookup: CDR1 SEHNR, CDR2 FQNEAQ (reference sequence). Trimming left V 3 bases short and J 0 bases short, with 5 bases between. DNA of the CDR3: TGTGCCAGCAGCTTCCTGACTAACTATGGCTACACCTTC. This gives the protein CASSFLTNYGYTF.

This clone turned up a few times. The chain uses TRBV10-1 and TRBJ2-2; D is uncertain. Germline assignment: CDR1 WNHNN and CDR2 SYGVQD (reference sequence). V was trimmed by 10 bases and J by 4 bases, leaving 10 bases between them. The CDR3 sequence is 12 residues long. The CDR3 sequence is CATHSSTGELFF. Written as DNA, the CDR3 is TGCGCCACCCATTCATCCACCGGGGAGCTGTTTTTT.